This paragraph covers one TCR beta chain sequence. This entry is derived from a study of T cells in Graves' hyperthyroidism and ophthalmopathy. Amplification targeted TCR beta CDR3 regions from RNA transcripts. HTBI primers were the set used in a first-round RT-PCR of the TCR CDR3. TCRdb independently ran MiXCR on the multiplex PCR reads; one entry per CDR3 protein. The sample has about 180,000 distinct CDR3 sequences; about a tenth are singletons. This TCR derives from a woman aged 18 to 35 with Graves' hyperthyroidism that later progressed to Graves' ophthalmopathy. Source material: blood.

CDR3 amino acids: CASSPDRIVNSPLHF. Written as DNA, the CDR3 is TGTGCCAGCAGCCCCGACAGGATTGTTAATTCACCCCTCCACTTT. The rearrangement uses TRBV7-9 and TRBJ1-6, with a possible D match to TRBD1 (6 bases). The V end was cut by 5 bases, the J end by 6 bases, with 14 bases between. The CDR3 runs to 15 residues. Germline CDR1 reads SEHNR; CDR2 reads FQNEAQ (reference sequence).